This T cell receptor beta chain was sequenced during a study of neurological immune-mediated disorders. This clonotype was picked up many times. The antigen remains undetermined. TCRdb analysed the 5' RACE reads with MiXCR anew, one entry per CDR3 protein. The data show about 46,000 distinct CDR3 sequences, with around 2.9% seen just once and roughly 16% held by the top ten. Notes on the study in general: Falling below healthy controls, multiple sclerosis showed the least TCR clonal expansion, while HTLV-1-associated myelopathy showed the most.

This clonotype was obtained from a woman between 50 and 59 years old with multiple sclerosis. The sequencing input was PBMCs.

The CDR3 spells CSARDVRGGNEQFF. The CDR3 nucleotides are TGCAGTGCTAGAGACGTTAGGGGGGGCAATGAGCAGTTCTTC. This chain joins TRBV20-1 and TRBJ2-1, with a possible D match to TRBD2 (7 bases). The germline V gene has CDR1 DFQATT and CDR2 SNEGSKA (reference sequence). The CDR3 spans 14 residues. V lost 0 bases and J 6 bases, leaving 12 bases between the germline ends.